This T cell receptor beta chain was identified in a study of blood T cell repertoires in COVID-19 (dated by TCRdb to 2019 to 2021). About the study as a whole: Collaborator samples came from the United States, Italy and Spain and covered acute and convalescent phases of COVID-19. The material from the prospective study consisted of cDNA or gDNA derived from T cells, B-cell-depleted T cells, or PBMCs. Subjects who had been exposed to COVID-19, were actively infected with it, or had recovered from it provided the deeply sampled blood TCRbeta repertoires that made up the dataset. A freely available public database, intended as a resource for researchers studying the immune response to SARS-CoV-2, is where the repertoires were released. The samples were drawn from two sources: the first 160 participants of the ongoing ImmuneRACE study, and 1,254 subjects contributed by 6 global collaborators. The sample metadata nearly always contained a de-identified subject ID, COVID-19 status, age in years and sex. HLA class I and class II types, where available, came from metadata supplied by the sample provider rather than from assay-based typing. What the research found in general, with its limitations: The quantity of clinical and demographic metadata differed by source and by participant and was supplied without curation.

The CDR3 starts with the cysteine, ends with the phenylalanine, and has 14 residues. Only CDR3 DNA is held: 42 bases, read in frame from base 1. Per the germline V gene, SGHRS is the CDR1 and YFSETQ is the CDR2. Trimming takes 4 bases off V and 8 bases off J; junction bases not matched to a gene: 10. One collaborating source in Seattle enrolled patients during active infection and followed them longitudinally through the course of disease. The collaborating institutions used their own protocols to collect whole blood in K2EDTA tubes. For TCRbeta analysis, collaborators shipped samples in one of three forms: frozen whole blood, isolated PBMCs, or DNA extracted from either of those sample types. The immunoSEQ Assay, a bias-controlled multiplex PCR, was used to amplify TCRbeta CDR3 regions from genomic DNA. In the authors' own workflow: The number of nucleated cells in each sample was estimated by amplification of reference gene primers within the assay. To quantify the absolute abundance of each unique TCRbeta CDR3 rearrangement, sequence reads were collapsed and filtered. Productive Simpson clonality was computed per sample as the square root of Simpson's diversity index over productive rearrangements. Here the immuneACCESS table is served through TCRdb, limited to in-frame sequences with V and J called. Missing clones are a known gap in these copies; in checked studies unresolved V genes cover under half, and the rest lacks a known reason. V and J calls plus clone size are reproduced from that table; the DNA served to infer D and trimming. This sample comprises 150,000 to 200,000 clones, 80% to 95% of them detected only once. The top ten clones comprise roughly 2% of the sample.

Concerning this clone: Its antigen remains unidentified. No much larger clone is present one base from it, and per-base qualities are unavailable.

What was sequenced was peripheral blood. This clonotype originated in a woman aged 55 to 70 with COVID-19, enrolled during active disease. The chain links TRBV5-1 with TRBJ1-2; 8 bases in between match TRBD1. The CDR3 region: CASSTTWTGSGYTF. The DNA reads TGCGCCAGCAGCACTACCTGGACAGGGTCCGGCTACACCTTC.